Presented here are 22 T cell receptor beta chains from one specimen sequenced in a study of vaccination effects on CD4 cells after COVID-19. Culturing for around eleven days preceded CD4+ T cell isolation. These receptors' targets are unknown. The table came from immunoSEQ multiplex PCR; TCRdb's copy has only in-frame clones and leaves some out. Of roughly 50,000 clones listed, 50% to 70% were seen once; the top ten hold 4.5% to 7%. Source: CD4+ T cells from PBMCs cultured without peptide, taken before COVID-19 vaccination. These receptors were obtained from a human donor who received a COVID-19 vaccine.

The chain recombines TRBV12-3 or TRBV12-4 with TRBJ1-3, with D tentatively TRBD1 (5 bases). The germline V and J ends were trimmed by 6 bases and 2 bases, with 5 bases remaining between them. The CDR3 has 12 residues. The CDR3 region is CASRGPGNTIYF. The CDR3 bases are TGTGCCAGCAGGGGGCCTGGAAACACCATATATTTT.

This sequence joins TRBV27 and TRBJ1-1; no clear D. V was cut by 7 bases and J by 0 bases, with 18 bases left in between. This CDR3 region has 16 residues. Germline V gives CDR1 MNHEY, CDR2 SMNVEV (reference sequence). For the CDR3, the DNA is TGTGCCAGCAAATCGGGAGCCTCCCCTGTGAACACTGAAGCTTTCTTT. Translating it yields CASKSGASPVNTEAFF.

This rearrangement joins TRBV28 to TRBJ1-2; D possibly corresponds to TRBD1 (5 bases). This CDR3 spans 14 amino acids. Germline V lookup: CDR1 MDHEN, CDR2 SYDVKM. The germline V and J ends were trimmed by 5 bases and 3 bases, with 13 bases remaining between them. CDR3: CASSLSGGDYGYTF. The DNA for the CDR3 is TGTGCCAGCAGTCTCTCGGGGGGGGACTATGGCTACACCTTC.

The chain combines TRBV5-8 with TRBJ2-1, with D possibly matching TRBD1 (5 bases). Germline values: CDR1 SGHTS, CDR2 YDEGEE. The germline V and J ends were trimmed by 7 bases and 7 bases, with 24 bases remaining between them. The CDR3 is 16 amino acids. CDR3 coding DNA: TGTGCCAGCTCCTCTGTTTTGGGGCCAGCTAAGAATGAGCAGTTCTTC. Encoded protein: CASSSVLGPAKNEQFF.

This clone has only a few counts. The chain links TRBV5-1 to TRBJ2-2; 10 nucleotides line up with TRBD2. CDR3 length: 16 amino acids. Germline CDR1 is SGHRS and CDR2 is YFSETQ. V lost 1 base, J lost 4 bases, and 4 bases stayed unmatched. This CDR3 reads CASSLRASGSTGELFF. In nucleotides, the CDR3 is TGCGCCAGCAGCTTGCGAGCTAGCGGGAGCACCGGGGAGCTGTTTTTT.

This clone was detected only a few times. J is TRBJ1-2 and V is TRBV6-1, with a possible D match to TRBD1 (6 bases). V was pared by 2 bases and J by 4 bases, with 20 bases between. This CDR3 is built from 17 residues. The V gene's germline CDR1 is MNHNS and CDR2 SASEGT. The CDR3, as DNA: TGTGCCAGCAGTGAACAAGGGGGGGCAGGGGCTTTCTATGGCTACACCTTC. It codes for CASSEQGGAGAFYGYTF.

The table lists this clone with a few counts. V usage is TRBV10-3 and J usage is TRBJ1-1; possible D gene TRBD1, 6 bases. The V gene's germline CDR1 is ENHRY and CDR2 SYGVKD. V shed 2 bases and J shed 0 bases, with 10 bases lying between them. The CDR3 length is 15 residues. In DNA form, the CDR3 reads TGTGCCATCAGTGAGCGAGGGGGTGTGAACACTGAAGCTTTCTTT. It encodes CAISERGGVNTEAFF.

The V gene is TRBV20-1, the J gene TRBJ1-5; weak D call: TRBD1 (5 bases). There are 12 residues in the CDR3. Germline V gene sequence: CDR1 DFQATT, CDR2 SNEGSKA (reference sequence). V lost 3 bases, J lost 7 bases, and 10 bases lay in between. In DNA, the CDR3 is TGCAGTGCTAGTGGGGGACGGCAGCCCCAGCATTTT. This sequence encodes CSASGGRQPQHF.

This rearrangement joins TRBV28 to TRBJ1-5; D not certain. The germline V gene has CDR1 MDHEN and CDR2 SYDVKM. The V end was cut by 7 bases, the J end by 4 bases, with 14 bases between. The CDR3 covers 14 residues. The CDR3: CASISPGSNQPQHF. The CDR3 DNA is TGTGCCAGCATCTCACCCGGCTCAAATCAGCCCCAGCATTTT.

This clone was seen a few times. This chain links TRBV2 with TRBJ1-3, with TRBD1 as a possible D gene (6 bases). Between the trimmed V and J ends, which lost 4 bases and 4 bases, there was a span of 11 bases. The length of the CDR3 is 14 residues. The germline gives CDR1 SNHLY, CDR2 FYNNEI. Here the CDR3 reads CASSVGGAGNTIYF. The DNA of the CDR3 is TGTGCCAGCAGTGTAGGGGGTGCAGGAAACACCATATATTTT.

The chain recombines TRBV12-3 or TRBV12-4 with TRBJ2-2; D gene ambiguous. This CDR3 comprises 12 residues. V dropped 6 bases and J dropped 5 bases, with 7 bases sitting between them. CDR3 protein: CASRSSTGELFF. CDR3 DNA sequence: TGTGCCAGCAGGTCCTCTACCGGGGAGCTGTTTTTT.

The chain joins TRBV5-4 to TRBJ1-4; 7 nucleotides match TRBD1. With 3 bases clipped from V and 5 bases from J, the junction kept 10 bases outside the gene matches. The germline V gene encodes CDR1 SGHNT and CDR2 YYREEE (reference sequence). The CDR3 spans 16 residues. The CDR3 nucleotides are TGTGCCAGCAGCTGGGGGCCGGACAGGCGAAATGAAAAACTGTTTTTT. Its protein product is CASSWGPDRRNEKLFF.

The V and J genes are TRBV6-5 and TRBJ1-2; tentative D call: TRBD1 (6 bases). From germline, CDR1 is MNHEY and CDR2 SVGAGI. The CDR3 sequence is 13 residues long. The V gene lost 7 bases and the J gene lost 7 bases, with 16 bases spanning the gap. The CDR3 loop is CASTKTGLAGYTF. CDR3 coding DNA: TGTGCCAGCACTAAAACAGGGTTGGCTGGCTACACCTTC.

The V gene is TRBV19, the J gene TRBJ2-3; 10 bases are shared with TRBD2. The V segment lost 5 bases and the J segment 7 bases; nucleotides outside the gene matches: 6. CDR1 and CDR2 from the germline V gene are LNHDA and SQIVND (reference sequence). This CDR3 has 14 residues. CDR3 amino acids: CASSGAGGSNTQYF. CDR3 nucleotides: TGTGCCAGTAGTGGAGCGGGGGGGTCGAATACGCAGTATTTT.

The chain is built from TRBV9 and TRBJ1-6; D may be TRBD1 (6 bases). Trimming stripped 2 bases from V and 0 bases from J, with 9 bases between. The CDR3 contains 16 residues. Germline lookup yields CDR1 SGDLS and CDR2 YYNGEE. CDR3 amino acids: CASSVDRSSYNSPLHF. The CDR3, as DNA: TGTGCCAGCAGCGTGGACAGAAGCTCCTATAATTCACCCCTCCACTTT.

The chain carries TRBV2 and TRBJ1-5; 10 bases match TRBD1. Germline V gene sequence: CDR1 SNHLY, CDR2 FYNNEI. Trimming removed 8 bases from V and 4 bases from J; junction bases left unmatched: 5. CDR3 length equals 14 residues. The CDR3 bases are TGTGCCAGCGCCAGGACAGGGGGTAATCAGCCCCAGCATTTT. This translates into CASARTGGNQPQHF. Together with reference TRBV2 and TRBJ1-5, the CDR3 gives the full variable domain: EPEVTQTPSHQVTQMGQEVILRCVPISNHLYFYWYRQILGQKVEFLVSFYNNEISEKSEIFDDQFSVERPDGSNFTLKIRSTKLEDSAMYFCASARTGGNQPQHFGDGTRLSIL.

This chain joins TRBV10-3 and TRBJ2-5; tentatively, D is TRBD1 or TRBD2 (6 bases each). The CDR3 runs 15 residues. V lost 8 bases and J lost 5, with 21 bases in between. CDR1 and CDR2 from the germline V gene are ENHRY and SYGVKD. The CDR3 reads CAIGTRGVFGETQYF. DNA for the CDR3: TGTGCCATCGGAACAAGGGGGGTCTTTGGGGAGACCCAGTACTTC.

The chain recombines TRBV11-2 with TRBJ2-1; no firm D call. There are 16 residues in the CDR3. Germline CDR1 reads SGHAT; CDR2 reads FQNNGV. Trimming left V 0 bases short and J 0 bases short, with 9 bases between. DNA of the CDR3: TGTGCCAGCAGCTTAGAGGTCGGAAGCTCCTACAATGAGCAGTTCTTC. Its translation is CASSLEVGSSYNEQFF.

This rearrangement joins TRBV6-5 to TRBJ2-7, with D perhaps being TRBD1 or TRBD2 (6 bases each). Trimming pared 7 bases from V and 1 base from J, leaving 17 bases between. This CDR3 contains 15 residues. Germline V gives CDR1 MNHEY, CDR2 SVGAGI. The CDR3 region is CASTKGRGLSYEQYF. The CDR3 bases are TGTGCCAGCACCAAAGGACGGGGGCTATCCTACGAGCAGTACTTC.

V gene TRBV19 combines with J gene TRBJ2-7; 9 nucleotides line up with TRBD2. This CDR3 contains 16 residues. The J segment lost 1 base and the V segment lost 7 bases, leaving 11 bases of the junction unmatched. The germline CDR1 and CDR2 sequences are LNHDA and SQIVND (reference sequence). The CDR3 DNA reads as TGTGCCAGTACCGATAGTCATACTAGCGGGTCCTACGAGCAGTACTTC. It yields the protein CASTDSHTSGSYEQYF.

The V gene is TRBV9, the J gene TRBJ2-3; 8 bases are a match to TRBD2. Germline lookup yields CDR1 SGDLS and CDR2 YYNGEE. The CDR3 covers 17 residues. After removal of 5 bases from V and 0 bases from J, the junction contained 11 bases not matched to a gene. Written as DNA, the CDR3 is TGTGCCAGCAGTCATTCCCCTCCGGGGGGGAGCACAGATACGCAGTATTTT. The encoded protein is CASSHSPPGGSTDTQYF.

V and J are TRBV4-1 and TRBJ1-4; no reliable D call. Looked up from germline, CDR1 is MGHRA and CDR2 is YSYEKL. V was trimmed by 1 base and J by 7 bases, leaving 10 bases between them. The CDR3 is 14 amino acids. For the CDR3, the DNA is TGCGCCAGCAGCCAAGTGGCAGGAGTTGAAAAACTGTTTTTT. Protein: CASSQVAGVEKLFF.